Following are 2 T cell receptor beta chains from one sample sequenced in a study of human T cells and chemical hapten exposure. Time point denoted: healthy volunteer bleed at 2 weeks. Extraction yielded total RNA from whole blood (unfractionated). From the RACE reads, TCRdb called clonotypes with MiXCR, one entry per CDR3 protein. The table has 130,000 or so distinct CDR3 sequences, approximately 10% seen once. Sequencing input: whole blood. The receptors come from a male donor in good health. Some clones in this sample may be carry-over from other donors' samples.

This clonotype was found a few times. The V call is TRBV29-1, the J call TRBJ2-5, with 9 bases identical to TRBD1. The CDR3 spans 13 residues. V was clipped by 6 bases and J by 5 bases; unmatched bases: 7. Germline V lookup: CDR1 SQVTM, CDR2 ANQGSEA. As DNA, the CDR3 is TGCAGCGTCCCGTACAGGGGGCCGGAGACCCAGTACTTC. It yields the protein CSVPYRGPETQYF.

The chain has TRBV29-1 and TRBJ1-1; tentatively, D is TRBD1 (5 bases). CDR3 length: 16 amino acids. Trimming removed 5 bases at V and 4 bases at J, with 23 bases between. Germline V CDR1 and CDR2: SQVTM, ANQGSEA. Here the CDR3 DNA reads TGCAGCGTTAGGGGCGGGCGGGCCTTTCCAAGCACTGAAGCTTTCTTT. This sequence encodes CSVRGGRAFPSTEAFF.